Only a few counts were recorded for the clone carrying this T cell receptor (beta chain). Using its own MiXCR run on the 5' RACE reads, TCRdb lists one record per CDR3 protein. Of more than 35,000 distinct CDR3 sequences in the sample, roughly 5% were seen once. The CDR3 is 15 residues long. This specimen belongs to a study of early T cells in non-severe SARS-CoV-2 infection. Sequencing input: whole blood. The TCR sequence derives from an adult who was a healthcare worker with PCR-confirmed SARS-CoV-2 infection or an uninfected control (not recorded which). The V and J genes are TRBV21-1 and TRBJ2-4; the D call TRBD2 from the table was never checked on the DNA. TRBV21-1 is an annotated pseudogene. Here the CDR3 reads CASSNLRGTKNIQYF. CDR3 DNA sequence: TGTGCCAGCAGCAATCTCCGAGGGACCAAAAACATTCAGTACTTC.